These 28 T cell receptor beta chains were sequenced from one sample in a study of blood T cell repertoires in COVID-19. The assay was immunoSEQ multiplex PCR, and TCRdb's table has in-frame clones only and misses some. Found here are about 48,000 clones, around nine tenths of them singletons; the top ten hold under 6.5%. Specimen: peripheral blood. The receptors were gathered from an older man with acute or convalescent COVID-19.

This chain joins TRBV28 and TRBJ1-3, with a tentative D call TRBD1 (5 bases). This CDR3 spans 12 amino acids. From germline, CDR1 is MDHEN and CDR2 SYDVKM. V lost 5 bases and J lost 8, with 10 bases in between. CDR3 residues: CASSRWGDTIYF. The CDR3 nucleotides read TGTGCCAGCAGTCGTTGGGGGGACACCATATATTTT.

The genes are TRBV4-2 and TRBJ2-2, with D possibly matching TRBD1 (7 bases). This CDR3 is built from 19 residues. CDR1 is LGHNA and CDR2 is YNFKEQ in the germline V gene. Trimming cost V 0 bases and J 1 base, with 18 bases left between them. The CDR3 here is CASSQDPGGTRLNTGELFF. The CDR3 region has the DNA TGTGCCAGCAGCCAAGATCCAGGGGGGACAAGGCTGAACACCGGGGAGCTGTTTTTT.

The rearrangement uses TRBV19 and TRBJ1-5; D unclear. The CDR3 has 15 residues. Germline V lookup: CDR1 LNHDA, CDR2 SQIVND (reference sequence). V was clipped by 1 base and J by 1 base, with 8 bases between them. The CDR3 protein is CASSIVGQSNQPQHF. CDR3 nucleotide sequence: TGTGCCAGTAGTATAGTTGGGCAGAGCAATCAGCCCCAGCATTTT.

The genes are TRBV28 and TRBJ1-5, with a weak D call TRBD1 (6 bases). V gave up 4 bases and J gave up 6 bases, with 19 bases separating them. This CDR3 comprises 16 residues. Germline-derived CDR1 and CDR2 are MDHEN and SYDVKM. The CDR3 sequence is CASSSVRGYYSQPQHF. In DNA form, the CDR3 reads TGTGCCAGCAGTTCGGTCAGGGGCTATTATAGTCAGCCCCAGCATTTT.

This clone was detected once. The chain uses TRBV6-2 or TRBV6-3 and TRBJ1-5, with 10 positions matching TRBD1. The CDR3 has 15 amino acids. Germline values: CDR1 MNHEY, CDR2 SVGEGT. Losses at the gene ends were 1 base for V and 4 bases for J; bases not matched to a gene: 1. CDR3 residues: CASSYWTGGNQPQHF. In nucleotides, the CDR3 is TGTGCCAGCAGTTACTGGACAGGGGGGAATCAGCCCCAGCATTTT.

The chain employs TRBV7-2 and TRBJ2-7; 10 bases agree with TRBD1. Germline V gene data show CDR1 as SGHTA and CDR2 as FQGNSA. The CDR3 is made up of 15 amino acids. J gave up 5 bases and V 0 bases, and 4 bases lay outside the gene matches. The CDR3 loop reads CASSLAATGGDEQYF. DNA for the CDR3: TGTGCCAGCAGCTTAGCAGCGACAGGGGGCGACGAGCAGTACTTC.

V is TRBV28 and J is TRBJ2-6, with D tentatively TRBD2 (5 bases). Germline loops: CDR1 MDHEN, CDR2 SYDVKM. The germline V and J ends were trimmed by 6 bases and 0 bases, with 9 bases remaining between them. The CDR3 covers 15 residues. CDR3 protein: CASRTTSSGANVLTF. The CDR3 bases are TGTGCCAGCAGGACTACCTCCTCTGGGGCCAACGTCCTGACTTTC.

This clone was seen only a few times. The J gene is TRBJ1-6, the V gene TRBV28; 10 bases are a match to TRBD1. V was clipped by 7 bases and J by 9 bases; unmatched bases: 6. The length of the CDR3 is 14 residues. CDR1 is MDHEN and CDR2 is SYDVKM in the germline V gene. In DNA form, the CDR3 reads TGTGCCAGCAATGCGGGACAGGGGAGTTCACCCCTCCACTTT. As protein: CASNAGQGSSPLHF.

The chain links TRBV28 to TRBJ2-6; 9 positions match TRBD1. This CDR3 region has 19 residues. Germline V gives CDR1 MDHEN, CDR2 SYDVKM. V was pared by 6 bases and J by 2 bases, with 14 bases of the junction left unmatched. The CDR3 DNA reads as TGTGCCAGCAGCTCCCCGTTTCCCGGGACAGGGACTGGGGCCAACGTCCTGACTTTC. It yields the protein CASSSPFPGTGTGANVLTF.

This clone was detected once. CDR3 in DNA: TGCAGCGTTGAAAAACTAGCGGGGGGCTACAATGAGCAGTTCTTC. It translates to CSVEKLAGGYNEQFF. This chain joins TRBV29-1 and TRBJ2-1; TRBD2 aligns across 12 bases. There are 15 residues in the CDR3. Germline loops: CDR1 SQVTM, CDR2 ANQGSEA. Unmatched junction bases numbered 2, after V lost 2 bases and J lost 3 bases.

CDR3 DNA: TGTGCCACCAGCAGAGTTCAGGCCTACGAGCAGTACTTC. It is translated as CATSRVQAYEQYF. The V and J genes are TRBV15 and TRBJ2-7; no reliable D call. With 1 base removed from V and 2 bases from J, the gap between germline ends came to 6 bases. The CDR3 is made up of 13 amino acids. The germline V gene has CDR1 LNHNV and CDR2 YYDKDF (reference sequence).

This clone was found once. J is TRBJ2-3 and V is TRBV7-8; D not resolved. The germline gives CDR1 SGHVS, CDR2 FQNEAQ. Trimming removed 1 base at V and 0 bases at J, with 5 bases between. The CDR3 contains 14 residues. The DNA for the CDR3 is TGTGCCAGCAGCTTAGGTCCGAGCACAGATACGCAGTATTTT. Protein product: CASSLGPSTDTQYF.

V gene TRBV24-1 combines with J gene TRBJ2-4; a possible D gene is TRBD2 (5 bases). The CDR3 contains 14 residues. The ends were cut back, 2 bases at V and 9 bases at J, with 13 bases in the middle. The germline V gene encodes CDR1 KGHDR and CDR2 SFDVKD. In DNA, the CDR3 is TGTGCCACCAGTGATTGGAGGACCTCAAGCATTCAGTACTTC. It yields the protein CATSDWRTSSIQYF.

V and J are TRBV19 and TRBJ2-1; perhaps TRBD2 as D (5 bases). With 9 bases removed from V and 0 bases from J, the gap between germline ends came to 12 bases. CDR3 size: 14 residues. Germline CDR1 reads LNHDA; CDR2 reads SQIVND (reference sequence). CDR3 DNA sequence: TGTGCCAGCTCCAGCGGAAGCTCCTACAATGAGCAGTTCTTC. Its translation is CASSSGSSYNEQFF.

This sequence joins TRBV25-1 and TRBJ1-5; maybe TRBD1 (6 bases). The CDR3 covers 15 residues. V lost 4 bases to trimming and J lost 8 bases, with 18 bases between them. Germline CDR1 is MGHDK and CDR2 is SYGVNS. The CDR3 loop is CASSGGGSRGEPQHF. The CDR3 DNA is TGTGCCAGCAGTGGAGGGGGGTCCCGGGGGGAGCCCCAGCATTTT.

The gene calls are TRBV13 and TRBJ2-1, with D unclear. The germline V gene has CDR1 PRHDT and CDR2 FYEKMQ (reference sequence). The CDR3 length is 15 residues. Trimming shortened V by 4 bases and J by 5 bases, and 15 bases separated the two germline ends. The CDR3 DNA is TGTGCCAGCAGCTCGCGCAGGTACCTCAACAATGAGCAGTTCTTC. Protein sequence: CASSSRRYLNNEQFF.

This clone was counted once. The rearrangement joins TRBV29-1 to TRBJ2-2, with D hard to call. The CDR3 length is 13 residues. Deletions cut 1 base from V and 5 bases from J, with 8 bases between. Germline CDR1 SQVTM, CDR2 ANQGSEA. The CDR3 is CSVEVPQTGELFF. CDR3 DNA sequence: TGCAGCGTTGAAGTACCTCAGACCGGGGAGCTGTTTTTT.

This rearrangement joins TRBV25-1 to TRBJ1-1; the D gene is possibly TRBD1 (6 bases). Germline loops: CDR1 MGHDK, CDR2 SYGVNS. V lost 5 bases, J lost 3 bases, and 16 bases lay in between. The CDR3 contains 15 residues. The CDR3 is CASSKSGTQDTEAFF. For the CDR3, the DNA is TGTGCCAGCAGTAAGTCCGGGACACAAGACACTGAAGCTTTCTTT.

The chain links TRBV6-2 or TRBV6-3 to TRBJ2-3; TRBD2 is a possible D gene (5 bases). Trimming stripped 1 base from V and 0 bases from J, with 14 bases between. The CDR3 runs to 17 residues. Germline CDR1 is MNHEY and CDR2 is SVGEGT. CDR3 nucleotide sequence: TGTGCCAGCAGTTACTTCGTAGCGAGTGCTAGCACAGATACGCAGTATTTT. Translated, it gives CASSYFVASASTDTQYF.

This clone was detected once. The V and J genes are TRBV11-2 and TRBJ2-3; D is unresolved. CDR3 length: 13 amino acids. Trimming removed 0 bases from V and 4 bases from J, with 5 bases in between. Germline-derived CDR1 and CDR2 are SGHAT and FQNNGV. The CDR3 coding sequence is TGTGCCAGCAGCTTAGATCTCTCAGATACGCAGTATTTT. Its protein is CASSLDLSDTQYF.

The J gene is TRBJ2-5, the V gene TRBV10-2, with 9 nucleotides matching TRBD2. V was pared by 6 bases and J by 7 bases, with 9 bases of the junction left unmatched. Germline V gene data show CDR1 as WSHSY and CDR2 as SAAADI. The CDR3 contains 14 residues. The CDR3 is CASRTSGPGGTQYF. The CDR3 bases are TGCGCCAGCAGAACTAGCGGGCCCGGGGGGACCCAGTACTTC.

This chain uses TRBV5-1 with TRBJ2-2; D may be TRBD2 (6 bases). Germline CDR1 and CDR2: SGHRS and YFSETQ. The CDR3 has 17 residues. Between the trimmed V and J ends, which lost 4 bases and 8 bases, there was a span of 24 bases. The CDR3 nucleotides are TGCGCCAGCAGCCCTGGTGCGGGGCCTCCCACCAAAGGGGAGCTGTTTTTT. Translating gives CASSPGAGPPTKGELFF.

The chain carries TRBV28 and TRBJ2-6; D is perhaps TRBD2 (7 bases). The CDR3 is made up of 20 amino acids. Germline lookup yields CDR1 MDHEN and CDR2 SYDVKM. V gave up 4 bases and J gave up 3 bases, with 25 bases separating them. The CDR3 loop reads CASSSPWGGRVFIGANVLTF. CDR3 bases: TGTGCCAGCAGTTCCCCTTGGGGGGGGCGGGTTTTCATTGGGGCCAACGTCCTGACTTTC.

The chain has TRBV7-9 and TRBJ1-1, with D tentatively TRBD1 (6 bases). V dropped 5 bases and J dropped 4 bases, with 17 bases sitting between them. Germline V lookup: CDR1 SEHNR, CDR2 FQNEAQ (reference sequence). This CDR3 has 15 residues. CDR3 loop: CASSPGGREGTEAFF. DNA for the CDR3: TGTGCCAGCAGCCCGGGGGGCAGGGAGGGCACTGAAGCTTTCTTT.

This rearrangement joins TRBV4-3 to TRBJ2-2, with 11 bases that match TRBD2. Unmatched junction bases numbered 1, after V lost 1 base and J lost 6 bases. The CDR3 has 15 residues. Germline-derived CDR1 and CDR2 are LGHNA and YSLEER. CDR3 sequence (DNA): TGCGCCAGCAGCCAAGGACTAGCGGGGCCCGGGGAGCTGTTTTTT. It specifies CASSQGLAGPGELFF.

The J gene is TRBJ1-2, the V gene TRBV4-1; D might be TRBD1 (5 bases). Germline V gene data show CDR1 as MGHRA and CDR2 as YSYEKL. The CDR3 is 14 residues long. V lost 1 base, J lost 1 base, and 7 bases lay in between. The CDR3 bases are TGCGCCAGCAGCCAAGGGGGCAGTAACTATGGCTACACCTTC. It encodes CASSQGGSNYGYTF.

The rearrangement joins TRBV6-2 or TRBV6-3 to TRBJ1-1; 8 bases line up with TRBD1. The CDR3 contains 14 residues. In germline, CDR1 is MNHEY, CDR2 SVGEGT. Germline trimming cut 6 bases from V and 1 base from J; bases unmatched to any gene: 4. The CDR3 here is CASSGDRWNTEAFF. CDR3 sequence (DNA): TGTGCCAGCAGCGGGGACAGGTGGAACACTGAAGCTTTCTTT.

This clone has a handful of counts. This chain links TRBV7-8 with TRBJ2-5; 7 nucleotides line up with TRBD1. Germline CDR1 SGHVS, CDR2 FQNEAQ. Trimming at V came to 5 bases and at J to 5 bases, leaving 5 bases not matched to a gene. The CDR3 covers 13 residues. The CDR3 reads CASSPDRAETQYF. The CDR3, as DNA: TGTGCCAGCAGCCCTGACAGGGCCGAGACCCAGTACTTC.